This record covers a single T cell receptor beta chain. What it binds is not known. For the second PCR, which ran for about 6 to 11 cycles, a sample-barcoded 5' primer and a J-beta primer mix were used. A tag from a template-switch adaptor with 12 random nucleotides marked each cDNA molecule. Sequencing recovered at least 2.5 million CDR3-containing paired-end reads from each sample. TCRdb re-derived calls from the 5' RACE reads in MiXCR, one entry per CDR3 protein. Here the sample spans about 1 million distinct CDR3 sequences, under 55% being singletons. This sample stems from a study of blood T cells in healthy people across ages. Study-level results: Naive and antigen-experienced cells were not separated, limiting conclusive comparison. One million T cells yielded diversity estimates that were considered underestimates.

CDR3 length equals 16 residues. V lost 2 bases and J 3 bases, leaving 11 bases between the germline ends. Germline V CDR1 and CDR2: SNHLY, FYNNEI. The sequence came from a woman aged 60-70 years in good health. Sequenced sample: blood. The chain combines TRBV2 with TRBJ1-6, with no clear D. The CDR3 sequence: CASSERKQIYNSPLHF. CDR3 coding DNA: TGTGCCAGCAGTGAAAGGAAACAGATCTATAATTCACCCCTCCACTTT.